These 10 T cell receptor beta chains share one sample of origin, sequenced in a study of cytomegalovirus exposure and HLA in healthy donors. The PCR had 60 Vbeta and 13 Jbeta primers. Produced via immunoSEQ multiplex PCR; TCRdb's table is partial and in-frame only. Among approximately 150,000 clones listed, roughly three quarters were seen once. Material for sequencing was PBMCs. The receptors here all came from a female donor in good health and CMV-seronegative.

This chain links TRBV11-2 with TRBJ2-7, with 7 nucleotides matching TRBD1. This CDR3 spans 14 amino acids. J lost 3 bases, V lost 3 bases, and 5 bases had no gene match. Germline lookup yields CDR1 SGHAT and CDR2 FQNNGV. The chain's CDR3 is CASSFGTEVYEQYF. The CDR3 DNA reads TGTGCCAGCAGCTTTGGGACAGAGGTCTACGAGCAGTACTTC.

This clone was seen just once. The chain uses TRBV7-6 and TRBJ2-2; perhaps TRBD2 as D (6 bases). This CDR3 is 13 amino acids long. V was cut by 8 bases and J by 2 bases, with 9 bases left in between. Germline CDR1 SGHVS, CDR2 FNYEAQ. In nucleotides, the CDR3 is TGTGCCAGCGGGAGGCATAACACCGGGGAGCTGTTTTTT. Its translation: CASGRHNTGELFF.

This clone was seen a handful of times. The chain combines TRBV5-4 with TRBJ2-7; 11 bases align to TRBD2. In germline, CDR1 is SGHNT, CDR2 YYREEE (reference sequence). The V and J ends lost 4 bases and 6 bases, in that order; junction bases with no gene match: 9. The CDR3 is 15 amino acids. The CDR3 DNA reads as TGTGCCAGCAGCACGACTAGCGGGACCCTCTCCGAGCAGTACTTC. It yields the protein CASSTTSGTLSEQYF.

This chain uses TRBV27 with TRBJ2-1; tentative D call: TRBD1 (6 bases). The V end was cut by 0 bases, the J end by 7 bases, with 19 bases between. The CDR3 is made up of 17 amino acids. Germline CDR1 and CDR2: MNHEY and SMNVEV (reference sequence). The CDR3 spells CASSLSEAGVLENEQFF. In DNA form, the CDR3 reads TGTGCCAGCAGTTTATCGGAGGCAGGGGTCTTAGAAAATGAGCAGTTCTTC.

The chain couples TRBV9 to TRBJ2-1, with D maybe TRBD2 (6 bases). The CDR3 consists of 16 residues. Germline V CDR1 and CDR2: SGDLS, YYNGEE. V dropped 0 bases and J dropped 2 bases, with 12 bases sitting between them. CDR3 coding DNA: TGTGCCAGCAGCGTAGGGAGCGGCGGGGCCTACAATGAGCAGTTCTTC. Its protein is CASSVGSGGAYNEQFF.

The chain employs TRBV28 and TRBJ2-3; 7 positions agree with TRBD1. The CDR3 is made up of 15 amino acids. V was clipped by 4 bases and J by 4 bases; unmatched bases: 8. The V gene's germline CDR1 is MDHEN and CDR2 SYDVKM. In DNA form, the CDR3 reads TGTGCCAGCAGTTACGAGGAAGGGGGCGCAGATACGCAGTATTTT. Translating it yields CASSYEEGGADTQYF.

CDR3 coding DNA: TGTGCCAGCAGTTTCGACAGGACTTCCATCGGAAACACCATATATTTT. It specifies CASSFDRTSIGNTIYF. The chain has TRBV6-5 and TRBJ1-3; possible D gene TRBD1, 6 bases. Germline V gene data show CDR1 as MNHEY and CDR2 as SVGAGI. This CDR3 is built from 16 residues. V was clipped by 4 bases and J by 4 bases, with 17 bases between them.

The rearrangement links TRBV6-6 to TRBJ1-4; D gene uncertain. This CDR3 comprises 15 residues. CDR1 is MNHNY, CDR2 SVGAGI, per germline (reference sequence). Trimming removed 4 bases from V and 7 bases from J, with 16 bases in between. The CDR3 DNA sequence: TGTGCCAGCAGTTCGGCAGCTGGGCGGGGTGAAAAACTGTTTTTT. This gives the protein CASSSAAGRGEKLFF.

This chain uses TRBV18 with TRBJ2-7; 9 nucleotides line up with TRBD2. In germline, CDR1 is KGHSH, CDR2 LQKENI. The CDR3 spans 13 residues. Trimming at V came to 4 bases and at J to 4 bases, leaving 2 bases not matched to a gene. Here the CDR3 DNA reads TGTGCCAGCTCACTAGCGGGAGTGTACGAGCAGTACTTC. As protein: CASSLAGVYEQYF.

The J gene is TRBJ2-3, the V gene TRBV4-2; TRBD2 matches 7 bases. Germline CDR1 and CDR2: LGHNA and YNFKEQ. J gave up 1 base and V 4 bases, and 14 bases lay outside the gene matches. The CDR3 is 18 amino acids. The CDR3 here is CASSRGGDGGRGTDTQYF. The DNA for the CDR3 is TGTGCCAGCAGCCGCGGGGGTGACGGGGGGAGGGGCACAGATACGCAGTATTTT.